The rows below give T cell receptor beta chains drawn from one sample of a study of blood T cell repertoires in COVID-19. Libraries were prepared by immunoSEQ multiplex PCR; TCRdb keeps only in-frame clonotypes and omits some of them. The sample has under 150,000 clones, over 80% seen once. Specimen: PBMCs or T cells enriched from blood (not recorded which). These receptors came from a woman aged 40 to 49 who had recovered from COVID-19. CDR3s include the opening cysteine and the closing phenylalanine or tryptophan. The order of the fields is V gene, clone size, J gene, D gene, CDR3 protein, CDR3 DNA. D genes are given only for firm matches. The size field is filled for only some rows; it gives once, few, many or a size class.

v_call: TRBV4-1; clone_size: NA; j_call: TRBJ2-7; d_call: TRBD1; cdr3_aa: CASSRGPGTVPYEQYF; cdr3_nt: TGCGCCAGCAGCCGCGGGCCCGGGACAGTCCCCTACGAGCAGTACTTC
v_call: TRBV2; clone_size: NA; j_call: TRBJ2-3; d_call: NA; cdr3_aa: CASSGGQRDTQYF; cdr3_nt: TGTGCCAGCAGTGGGGGACAAAGAGATACGCAGTATTTT
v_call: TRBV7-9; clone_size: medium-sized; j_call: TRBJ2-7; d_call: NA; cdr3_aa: CASSLLSGASGEQYF; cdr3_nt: TGTGCCAGCAGCTTATTGTCAGGGGCTAGTGGCGAGCAGTACTTC
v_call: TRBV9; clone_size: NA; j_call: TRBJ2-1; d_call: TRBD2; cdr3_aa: CASSVGSGGQNEQFF; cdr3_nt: TGTGCCAGCAGCGTAGGTAGCGGGGGGCAGAATGAGCAGTTCTTC
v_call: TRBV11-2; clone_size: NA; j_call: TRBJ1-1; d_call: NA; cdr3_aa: CASSLDFAGGAFF; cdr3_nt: TGTGCCAGCAGCTTAGATTTTGCGGGGGGCGCTTTCTTT
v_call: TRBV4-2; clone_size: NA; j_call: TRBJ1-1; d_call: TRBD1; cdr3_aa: CASNGQASTEAFF; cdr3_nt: TGTGCCAGCAACGGACAGGCGAGCACTGAAGCTTTCTTT
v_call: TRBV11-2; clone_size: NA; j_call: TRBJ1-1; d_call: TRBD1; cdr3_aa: CASSLKQGITEAFF; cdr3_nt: TGTGCCAGCAGCTTAAAACAGGGGATCACTGAAGCTTTCTTT
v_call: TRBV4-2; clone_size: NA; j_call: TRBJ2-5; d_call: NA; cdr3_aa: CASSQDAKTQYF; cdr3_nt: TGTGCCAGCAGCCAAGATGCGAAGACCCAGTACTTC
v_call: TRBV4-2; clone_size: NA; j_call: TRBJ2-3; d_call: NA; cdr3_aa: CASSQEQFVSGDTQYF; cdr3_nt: TGTGCCAGCAGCCAAGAGCAGTTTGTCTCGGGAGATACGCAGTATTTT
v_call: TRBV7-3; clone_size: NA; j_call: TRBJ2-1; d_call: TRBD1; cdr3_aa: CASSPRDRVNEQFF; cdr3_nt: TGTGCCAGCAGCCCCAGGGACAGGGTAAATGAGCAGTTCTTC